The 2 T cell receptor beta chains in this list originate from one sample, sequenced in a study of patients and donors after allogeneic stem cell transplantation. TCRdb fed the RT-PCR reads into MiXCR, producing one record per CDR3 protein. Among about 87,000 distinct CDR3 sequences listed, approximately 5.2% were seen once. The sample comprised blood, either unsorted or a sorted T cell fraction (not recorded which). The receptor source for this set is a human donor who was either an allogeneic HSCT recipient or a stem cell or donor lymphocyte infusion donor (not recorded which). It is not recorded whose cells these are; they may come from a transplant donor.

The V and J genes are TRBV12-3 or TRBV12-4 and TRBJ2-2; possible D gene TRBD2, 5 bases. The CDR3 totals 12 residues. V was pared by 3 bases and J by 6 bases, with 5 bases between. The CDR3: CASSLEAGELFF. CDR3 sequence (DNA): TGTGCCAGCAGTTTGGAGGCCGGGGAGCTGTTTTTT.

Worth noting for this clonotype: This clone may be a read error of a much larger clone one base away. The chain carries TRBV9 and TRBJ2-1; TRBD2 aligns across 13 bases. The CDR3 has 14 residues. Germline trimming cut 4 bases from V and 15 bases from J; bases unmatched to any gene: 10. The germline gives CDR1 SGDLS, CDR2 YYNGEE. CDR3 in DNA: TGTGCCAGCAGCTTAGATGCACTAGCGGGAGGGGTGTTCTTC. It is translated as CASSLDALAGGVFF.